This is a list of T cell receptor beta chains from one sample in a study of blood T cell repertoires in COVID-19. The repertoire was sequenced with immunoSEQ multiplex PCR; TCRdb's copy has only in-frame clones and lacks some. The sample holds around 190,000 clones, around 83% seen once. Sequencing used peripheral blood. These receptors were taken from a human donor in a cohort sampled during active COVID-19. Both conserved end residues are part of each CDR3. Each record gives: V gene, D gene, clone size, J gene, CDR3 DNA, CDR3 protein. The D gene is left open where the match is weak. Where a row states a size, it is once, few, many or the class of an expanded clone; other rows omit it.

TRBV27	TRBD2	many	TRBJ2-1	TGTGCCAGCAGGGCGGGAGGGCCGAGCTCCTACAATGAGCAGTTCTTC	CASRAGGPSSYNEQFF
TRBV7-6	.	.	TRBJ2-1	TGTGCCAGCAGCTTAGGTGCCAGCCGGCGGGCCTACAATGAGCAGTTCTTC	CASSLGASRRAYNEQFF
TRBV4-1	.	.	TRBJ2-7	TGCGCCAGCAGCCAACAGGGATACGAGCAGTACTTC	CASSQQGYEQYF
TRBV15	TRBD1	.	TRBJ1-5	TGTGCCACCAGCAGAGGGCCAGGACAGGGCAATCAGCCCCAGCATTTT	CATSRGPGQGNQPQHF
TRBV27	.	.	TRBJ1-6	TGTGCCAGCAGACGGACGTCGGGGAATTCACCCCTCCACTTT	CASRRTSGNSPLHF
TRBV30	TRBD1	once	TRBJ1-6	TGTGCCTGGAGTCGGACAGGACGCTCCTATAATTCACCCCTCCACTTT	CAWSRTGRSYNSPLHF
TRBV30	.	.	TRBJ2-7	TGTGCCTGGAGTCGGCGGGGCTACGAGCAGTACTTC	CAWSRRGYEQYF
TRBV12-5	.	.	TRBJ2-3	TGTGCTAGTGGTTTGGACGTCATACAGCAGTATTTT	CASGLDVIQQYF
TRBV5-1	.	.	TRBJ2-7	TGCGCCAGCAGCGGGGGGGCCGGCTCCTACGAGCAGTACTTC	CASSGGAGSYEQYF
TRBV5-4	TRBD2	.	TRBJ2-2	TGTGCCAGCAGCAAAGCGGGAGAAAGGGCCGGGGAGCTGTTTTTT	CASSKAGERAGELFF
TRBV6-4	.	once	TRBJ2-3	TGTGCCAGCAGTGAATCGGGGATCGAGACAGATACGCAGTATTTT	CASSESGIETDTQYF
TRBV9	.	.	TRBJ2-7	TGTGCCAGCAGCGTAGGTCCAGGGGCCTACTCCTACGAGCAGTACTTC	CASSVGPGAYSYEQYF
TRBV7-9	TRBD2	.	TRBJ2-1	TGTGCCAGCAGCCGACGGACTAGCGGGAGGAATGAGCAGTTCTTC	CASSRRTSGRNEQFF
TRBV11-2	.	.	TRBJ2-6	TGTGCCAGCAGCTTAACCCTTAGAAACGTCCTGACTTTC	CASSLTLRNVLTF
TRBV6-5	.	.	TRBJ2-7	TGTGCCAGCGGACCCCTAGGGGGGGCTACCTACGAGCAGTACTTC	CASGPLGGATYEQYF
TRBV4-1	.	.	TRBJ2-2	TGCGCCAGCAGCCATCGGGTGGACAGAGCGAACACCGGGGAGCTGTTTTTT	CASSHRVDRANTGELFF
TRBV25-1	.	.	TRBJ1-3	TGTGCCAGCAGTGAACCCGGAGTCTCTGGAAACACCATATATTTT	CASSEPGVSGNTIYF
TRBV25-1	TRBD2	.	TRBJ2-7	TGTGCCAGCATCGGCGGGAGCACCTACGAGCAGTACTTC	CASIGGSTYEQYF
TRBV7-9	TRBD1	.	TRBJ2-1	TGTGCCAGTATTGGACAGGTCGGCGATGAGCAGTTCTTC	CASIGQVGDEQFF
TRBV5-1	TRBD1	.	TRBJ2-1	TGCGCCAGCAGCGAGGGACAGATCGGGAATGAGCAGTTCTTC	CASSEGQIGNEQFF
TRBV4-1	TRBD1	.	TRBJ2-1	TGCGCCAGCACTGCAGGGGGAGTATCCTACAATGAGCAGTTCTTC	CASTAGGVSYNEQFF
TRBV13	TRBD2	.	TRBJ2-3	TGTGCCAGCAGCTTGAGCGGGAGGGCCGCAGATACGCAGTATTTT	CASSLSGRAADTQYF
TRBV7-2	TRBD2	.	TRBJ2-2	TGTGCCAGCAGCTCTCCTCTAGCGGGAGTTATCACCGGGGAGCTGTTTTTT	CASSSPLAGVITGELFF
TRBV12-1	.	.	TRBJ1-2	TGTGCCAGCAGTCTTTCGGGACATACCACTTTGTGGTTCCCCTTC	CASSLSGHTTLWFPF
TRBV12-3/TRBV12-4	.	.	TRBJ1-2	TGTGCCAGCAGGAGGGACACCGCCTATGGCTACACCTTC	CASRRDTAYGYTF
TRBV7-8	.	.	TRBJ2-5	TGTGCCAGCAGCTTAATACCCGGTCTCCAAGAGACCCAGTACTTC	CASSLIPGLQETQYF
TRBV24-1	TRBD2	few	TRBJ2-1	TGTGCCACCAGTGGCTCTCAGCGGGAGGGCAAGTCGAATGAGCAGTTCTTC	CATSGSQREGKSNEQFF
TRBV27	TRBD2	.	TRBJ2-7	TGTGCCAGCAGCACCGGGACTAGCGGGAGGGTTGAGCAGTACTTC	CASSTGTSGRVEQYF
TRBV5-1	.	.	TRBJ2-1	TGCGCCAGCAGTGGATTCGTTGGCGGGACGACTGAGCAGTTCTTC	CASSGFVGGTTEQFF
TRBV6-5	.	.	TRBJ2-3	TGTGCCAGCAGTTTAGGCAGCGTTAGCACAGATACGCAGTATTTT	CASSLGSVSTDTQYF
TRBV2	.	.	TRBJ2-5	TGTGCCAGCAGTGAAGCGTGGCAGGGCGTTGAGACCCAGTACTTC	CASSEAWQGVETQYF
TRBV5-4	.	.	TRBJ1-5	TGTGCCAGCAGCTTGGGTGGACACAATCAGCCCCAGCATTTT	CASSLGGHNQPQHF
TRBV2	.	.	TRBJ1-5	TGTGCCAGCAGTGAAGGTGGGGCCAATCAGCCCCAGCATTTT	CASSEGGANQPQHF
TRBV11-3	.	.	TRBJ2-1	TGTGCCAGCAGCTTCTACCGGAGCCCCAATGAGCAGTTCTTC	CASSFYRSPNEQFF
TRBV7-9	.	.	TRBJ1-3	TGTGCCAGCAGCTTACGGAGAAGTGGAAACACCATATATTTT	CASSLRRSGNTIYF
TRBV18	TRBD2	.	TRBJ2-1	TGTGCCAGCTCACCCCGGACTAGCGGGATGTACAATGAGCAGTTCTTC	CASSPRTSGMYNEQFF
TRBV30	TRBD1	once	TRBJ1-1	TGTGCCTGGAGTGTGGGCGACAGGGCGGCTTTCTTT	CAWSVGDRAAFF
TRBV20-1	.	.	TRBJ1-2	TGCAGTGCTAGTGGGGGAGTCAACTATGGCTACACCTTC	CSASGGVNYGYTF
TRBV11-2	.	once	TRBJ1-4	TGTGCCAGCAGCTTCGGTTATGAAAAACTGTTTTTT	CASSFGYEKLFF
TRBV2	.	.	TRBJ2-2	TGTGCCAGCAGTTCGACAGGATACACCGGGGAGCTGTTTTTT	CASSSTGYTGELFF
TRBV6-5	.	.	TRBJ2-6	TGTGCCAGCAGCCGACAAGCTGGGGCCAACGTCCTGACTTTC	CASSRQAGANVLTF
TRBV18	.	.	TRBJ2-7	TGTGCCAGCTCCCCTATACTAGATTACGAGCAGTACTTC	CASSPILDYEQYF
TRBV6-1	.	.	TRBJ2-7	TGTGCCAGCAGTGATCCCCAGGTCCGCGACGAGCAGTACTTC	CASSDPQVRDEQYF
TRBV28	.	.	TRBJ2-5	TGTGCCAGCAGTTTCCTCGGACTAATGGAGACCCAGTACTTC	CASSFLGLMETQYF
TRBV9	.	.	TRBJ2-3	TGTGCCAGCAGCCCGCGGGGAGGCACAGATACGCAGTATTTT	CASSPRGGTDTQYF
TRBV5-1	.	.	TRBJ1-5	TGCGCCAGCAGCTTTGGTGGAGGAATGAATCAGCCCCAGCATTTT	CASSFGGGMNQPQHF
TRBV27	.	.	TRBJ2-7	TGTGCCAGCAGTTTAAATCTCCTAGAGTCCCCTCGGGAGCAGTACTTC	CASSLNLLESPREQYF
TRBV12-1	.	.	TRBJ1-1	TGTGCCAGCAGCTTCAATCAGAACACTGAAGCTTTCTTT	CASSFNQNTEAFF